This T cell receptor (beta chain) came from a study of shared clonotypes between healthy human individuals. Study findings and constraints: The study found approximately 5% of naive CD4 clonotypes shared across a few donors.

Points on this clone: Antigen unknown.

The length of the CDR3 is 15 residues. Trimming cost V 5 bases and J 3 bases; bases outside gene matches: 3. Per germline, CDR1 MNHNS and CDR2 SASEGT. Several immunoSEQ 96-well plates shared each subset's DNA, each plate a replicate. Profiled with immunoSEQ multiplex PCR; TCRdb holds only in-frame clones, not every one. The data show 550,000 to 800,000 clones, with 90% seen just once and 30% to 40% held by the top ten. The TCR comes from a man aged 18 to 30 in good health. Some clones in this sample may be carry-over from other donors' samples. The sequenced sample consisted of memory CD8+ T cells from PBMCs. Subset meaning: CD45RO+ cells pooled with CCR7-negative TemRA cells. The chain couples TRBV6-1 to TRBJ2-2, with 10 bases fitting TRBD1. The CDR3 protein is CASSPGTGDTGELFF. The DNA for the CDR3 is TGTGCCAGCAGTCCCGGGACAGGGGACACCGGGGAGCTGTTTTTT.